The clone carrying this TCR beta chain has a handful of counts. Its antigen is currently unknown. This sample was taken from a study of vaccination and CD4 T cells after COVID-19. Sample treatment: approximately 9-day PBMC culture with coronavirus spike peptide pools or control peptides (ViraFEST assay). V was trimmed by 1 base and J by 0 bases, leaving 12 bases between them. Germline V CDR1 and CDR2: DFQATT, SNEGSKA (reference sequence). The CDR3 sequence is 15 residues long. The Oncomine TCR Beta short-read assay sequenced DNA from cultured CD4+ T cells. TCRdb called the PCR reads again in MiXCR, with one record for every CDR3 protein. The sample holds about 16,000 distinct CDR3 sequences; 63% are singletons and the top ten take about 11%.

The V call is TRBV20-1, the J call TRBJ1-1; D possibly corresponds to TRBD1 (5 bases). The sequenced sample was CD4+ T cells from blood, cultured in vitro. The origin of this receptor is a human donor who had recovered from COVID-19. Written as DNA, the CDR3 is TGCAGTGCTAGAGCGGGGGGGGACCTGAACACTGAAGCTTTCTTT. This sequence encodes CSARAGGDLNTEAFF.